The present T cell receptor beta chain was sequenced within a study of blood T cell repertoires in COVID-19 (dated by TCRdb to about 2020). Study-level background: The collaborator samples originated in the United States, Italy and Spain and spanned the acute and convalescent phases of COVID-19. The material from the prospective study consisted of cDNA or gDNA derived from T cells, B-cell-depleted T cells, or PBMCs. Subjects who had been exposed to COVID-19, were actively infected with it, or had recovered from it provided the deeply sampled blood TCRbeta repertoires that made up the dataset. The repertoires were released in a freely available public database meant as a resource for research on the immune response to SARS-CoV-2. Samples came from the ongoing ImmuneRACE study (first 160 participants) plus 1,254 subjects from 6 global collaborators. Nearly every sample came with metadata listing a de-identified subject ID, COVID-19 status, age in years and sex. Where available, HLA class I and class II types were taken from metadata supplied by the sample provider and were not determined by assay-based typing.

Broad study findings and their caveats: The quantity of clinical and demographic metadata differed by source and by participant and was supplied without curation.

There are 20 amino acids in the CDR3, from cysteine to phenylalanine inclusive. Only CDR3 DNA remains: 60 bases, in frame from the first base. V lost 0 bases and J lost 2 bases; the stretch between them is 24 bases long. CDR1 and CDR2, per the germline V gene (reference sequence), are LGHDT and YNNKEL. TCRbeta CDR3 regions were amplified from genomic DNA using the immunoSEQ Assay, a bias-controlled multiplex PCR. The study's own analysis went as follows. The number of nucleated cells in each sample was estimated by amplification of reference gene primers within the assay. To quantify the absolute abundance of each unique TCRbeta CDR3 rearrangement, sequence reads were collapsed and filtered. For each sample, productive Simpson clonality was calculated by taking the square root of Simpson's diversity index across productive rearrangements. TCRdb stores this immuneACCESS table with in-frame sequences only. Part of the clones is absent; in the studies checked, under half of the shortfall reflects unresolved V genes, and no reason is known for the rest. From that table come the V and J calls and clone size; the DNA was used to work out D and trimming. For this sample there are about 24,000 clones; roughly nine tenths appear just once. The ten largest clones take up around 32% of the sample.

Points on this clone: No antigen is known for it. Base-call qualities are not available, and no considerably larger clone is one nucleotide away.

Collaborating institutions collected whole blood in K2EDTA tubes following their own protocols. For TCRbeta analysis, collaborators shipped samples as frozen whole blood, isolated PBMCs, or DNA extracted from either of those sample types. Material: peripheral blood. The rearrangement joined TRBV3-1 (or the pseudogene TRBV3-2) to TRBJ2-3; no confident D gene assignment can be made. This clonotype originated in a man aged 65-85 years with active COVID-19. The CDR3 protein: CASSQETPPTVHIYTDTQYF. The bases read TGTGCCAGCAGCCAAGAGACACCCCCAACCGTACACATCTACACAGATACGCAGTATTTT.